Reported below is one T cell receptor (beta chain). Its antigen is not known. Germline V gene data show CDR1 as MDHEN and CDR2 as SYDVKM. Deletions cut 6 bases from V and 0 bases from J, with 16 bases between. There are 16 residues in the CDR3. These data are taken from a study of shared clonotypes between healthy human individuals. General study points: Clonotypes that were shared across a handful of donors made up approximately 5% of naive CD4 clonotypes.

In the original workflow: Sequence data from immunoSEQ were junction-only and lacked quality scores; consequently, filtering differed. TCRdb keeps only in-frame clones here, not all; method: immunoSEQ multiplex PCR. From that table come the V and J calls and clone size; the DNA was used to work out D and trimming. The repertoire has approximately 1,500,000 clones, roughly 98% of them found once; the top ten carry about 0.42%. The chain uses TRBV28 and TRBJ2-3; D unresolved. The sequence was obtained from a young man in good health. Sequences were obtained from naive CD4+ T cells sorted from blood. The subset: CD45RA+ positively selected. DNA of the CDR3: TGTGCCAGCAGCTCCGCGCCCCCGGACAGCACAGATACGCAGTATTTT. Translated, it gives CASSSAPPDSTDTQYF.